This T cell receptor (beta chain) was documented in a study of T cells in Graves' hyperthyroidism and ophthalmopathy. This clonotype occurred many times. Its antigen is still unknown. Amplification targeted TCR beta CDR3 regions from RNA transcripts. A first-round RT-PCR of the TCR CDR3 used the HTBI primer set. TCRdb fed the multiplex PCR reads into MiXCR, producing one record per CDR3 protein. The profile shows about 400,000 distinct CDR3 sequences, 15% to 17% of them singletons. The CDR3 runs 13 residues. V lost 4 bases, J lost 8 bases, and 13 bases lay in between. Germline V gives CDR1 SGHTS, CDR2 YDEGEE. Study conclusions and caveats: Median prediction lead before ophthalmopathy onset was about 6.7 months with the model. Most thyroid clonotypes expanded above 0.001 were also detected in blood.

Material for sequencing was blood. The TCR sequence derives from a woman under 30 with Graves' hyperthyroidism. The J gene is TRBJ1-3, the V gene TRBV5-8; D remains ambiguous. The CDR3 region is CASSPAIRDTIYF. The CDR3 DNA sequence: TGTGCCAGCAGCCCGGCGATTAGAGACACCATATATTTT.